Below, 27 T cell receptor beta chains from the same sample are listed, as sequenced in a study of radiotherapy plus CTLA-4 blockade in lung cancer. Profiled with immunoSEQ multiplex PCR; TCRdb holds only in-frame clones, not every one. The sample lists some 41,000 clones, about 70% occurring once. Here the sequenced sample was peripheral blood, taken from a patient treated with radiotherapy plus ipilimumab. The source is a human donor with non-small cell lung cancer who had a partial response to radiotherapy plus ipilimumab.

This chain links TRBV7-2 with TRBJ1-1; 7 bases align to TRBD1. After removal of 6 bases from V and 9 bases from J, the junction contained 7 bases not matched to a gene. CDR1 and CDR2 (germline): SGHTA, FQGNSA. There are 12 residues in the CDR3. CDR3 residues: CASSRDRAKAFF. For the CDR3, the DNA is TGTGCCAGCAGTCGGGACAGAGCGAAAGCTTTCTTT. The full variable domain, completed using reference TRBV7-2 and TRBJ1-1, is GAGVSQSPSNKVTEKGKDVELRCDPISGHTALYWYRQSLGQGLEFLIYFQGNSAPDKSGLPSDRFSAERTGGSVSTLTIQRTQQEDSAVYLCASSRDRAKAFFGQGTRLTVV.

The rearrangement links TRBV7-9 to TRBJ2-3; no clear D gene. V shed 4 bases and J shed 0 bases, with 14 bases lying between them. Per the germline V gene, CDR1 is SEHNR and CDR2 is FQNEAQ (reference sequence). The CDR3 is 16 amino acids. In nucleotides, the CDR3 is TGTGCCAGCAGCTCCCCTTCGGGTCTTAGCACAGATACGCAGTATTTT. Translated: CASSSPSGLSTDTQYF. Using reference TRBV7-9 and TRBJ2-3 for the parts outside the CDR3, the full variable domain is DTGVSQNPRHKITKRGQNVTFRCDPISEHNRLYWYRQTLGQGPEFLTYFQNEAQLEKSRLLSDRFSAERPKGSFSTLEIQRTEQGDSAMYLCASSSPSGLSTDTQYFGPGTRLTVL.

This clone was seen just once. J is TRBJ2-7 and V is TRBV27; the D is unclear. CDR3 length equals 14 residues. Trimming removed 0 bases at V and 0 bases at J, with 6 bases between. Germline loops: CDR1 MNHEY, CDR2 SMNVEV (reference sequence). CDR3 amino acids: CASSLSPNSYEQYF. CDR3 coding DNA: TGTGCCAGCAGTTTATCTCCCAACTCCTACGAGCAGTACTTC.

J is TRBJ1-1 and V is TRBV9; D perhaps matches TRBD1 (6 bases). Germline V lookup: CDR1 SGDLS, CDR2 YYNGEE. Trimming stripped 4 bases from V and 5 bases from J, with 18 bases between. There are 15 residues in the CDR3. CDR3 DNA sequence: TGTGCCAGCAGCATCGGGACAACTGGGTGGACTGAAGCTTTCTTT. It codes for CASSIGTTGWTEAFF. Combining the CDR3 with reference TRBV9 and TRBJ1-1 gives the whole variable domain DSGVTQTPKHLITATGQRVTLRCSPRSGDLSVYWYQQSLDQGLQFLIQYYNGEERAKGNILERFSAQQFPDLHSELNLSSLELGDSALYFCASSIGTTGWTEAFFGQGTRLTVV.

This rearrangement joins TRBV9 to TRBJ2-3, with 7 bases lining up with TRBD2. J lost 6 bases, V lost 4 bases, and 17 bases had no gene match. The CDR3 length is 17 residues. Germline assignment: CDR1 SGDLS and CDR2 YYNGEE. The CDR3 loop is CASSFSAGTTNTDTQYF. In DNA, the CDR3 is TGTGCCAGCAGCTTCTCCGCCGGGACTACCAATACGGATACGCAGTATTTT. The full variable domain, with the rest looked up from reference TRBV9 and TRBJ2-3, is DSGVTQTPKHLITATGQRVTLRCSPRSGDLSVYWYQQSLDQGLQFLIQYYNGEERAKGNILERFSAQQFPDLHSELNLSSLELGDSALYFCASSFSAGTTNTDTQYFGPGTRLTVL.

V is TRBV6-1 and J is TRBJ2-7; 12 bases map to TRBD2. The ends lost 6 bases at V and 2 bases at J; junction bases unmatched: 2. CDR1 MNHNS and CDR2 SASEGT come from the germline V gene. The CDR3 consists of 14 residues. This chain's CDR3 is CASSPSGRAYEQYF. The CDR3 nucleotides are TGTGCCAGCAGCCCTAGCGGGAGGGCCTACGAGCAGTACTTC.

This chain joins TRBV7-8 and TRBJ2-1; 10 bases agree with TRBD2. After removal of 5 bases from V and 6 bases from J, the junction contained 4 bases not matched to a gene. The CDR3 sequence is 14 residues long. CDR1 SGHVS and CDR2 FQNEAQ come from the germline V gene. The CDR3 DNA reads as TGTGCCAGCAGCGTCCTAGCGGGGGCCAATGAGCAGTTCTTC. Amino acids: CASSVLAGANEQFF.

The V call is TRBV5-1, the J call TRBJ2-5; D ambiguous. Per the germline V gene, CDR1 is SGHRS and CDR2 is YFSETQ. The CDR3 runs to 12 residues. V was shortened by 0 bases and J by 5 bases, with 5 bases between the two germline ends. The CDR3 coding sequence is TGCGCCAGCAGCTTGGCCATGGAGACCCAGTACTTC. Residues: CASSLAMETQYF.

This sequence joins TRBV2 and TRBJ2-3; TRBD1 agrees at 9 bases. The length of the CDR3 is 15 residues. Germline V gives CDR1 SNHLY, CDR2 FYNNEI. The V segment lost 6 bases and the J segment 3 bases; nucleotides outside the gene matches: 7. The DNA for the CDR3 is TGTGCCAGCAGGACCCGGGACAGGGTTACAGATACGCAGTATTTT. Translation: CASRTRDRVTDTQYF.

The CDR3 DNA follows: TGTGCCAGCTCACCACCGAGTGAGGTTGGCTACACCTTC. Its translation: CASSPPSEVGYTF. The gene calls are TRBV18 and TRBJ1-2; D is ambiguous. Germline V gene data show CDR1 as KGHSH and CDR2 as LQKENI. The CDR3 runs to 13 residues. Trimming took 0 bases from V and 7 from J, leaving 9 bases between them.

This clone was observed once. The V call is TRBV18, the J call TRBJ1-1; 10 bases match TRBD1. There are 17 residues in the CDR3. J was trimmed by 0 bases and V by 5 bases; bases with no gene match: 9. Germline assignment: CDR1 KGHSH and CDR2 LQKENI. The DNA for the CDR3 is TGTGCCAGCTCAATCTTGACAGGGGGCGATGTGAACACTGAAGCTTTCTTT. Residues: CASSILTGGDVNTEAFF. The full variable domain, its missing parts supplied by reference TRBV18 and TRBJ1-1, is NAGVMQNPRHLVRRRGQEARLRCSPMKGHSHVYWYRQLPEEGLKFMVYLQKENIIDESGMPKERFSAEFPKEGPSILRIQQVVRGDSAAYFCASSILTGGDVNTEAFFGQGTRLTVV.

In DNA, the CDR3 is TGTGCCAGCAGCTTGGGCGGGGGAAGCACAGATACGCAGTATTTT. Translated: CASSLGGGSTDTQYF. The J gene is TRBJ2-3, the V gene TRBV11-3; 7 bases line up with TRBD2. With 3 bases clipped from V and 0 bases from J, the junction kept 3 bases outside the gene matches. CDR1 is SGHNT and CDR2 is YENEEA in the germline V gene. The CDR3 covers 15 residues.

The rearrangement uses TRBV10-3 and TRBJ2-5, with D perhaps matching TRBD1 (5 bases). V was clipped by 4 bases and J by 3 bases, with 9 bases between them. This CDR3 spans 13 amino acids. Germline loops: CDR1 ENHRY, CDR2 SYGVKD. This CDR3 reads CAISAPREETQYF. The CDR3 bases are TGTGCCATCAGTGCGCCCAGGGAAGAGACCCAGTACTTC.

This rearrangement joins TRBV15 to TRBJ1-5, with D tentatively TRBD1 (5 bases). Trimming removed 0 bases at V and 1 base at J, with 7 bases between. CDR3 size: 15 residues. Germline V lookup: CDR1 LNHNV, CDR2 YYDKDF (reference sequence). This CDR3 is CATSRERQSNQPQHF. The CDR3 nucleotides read TGTGCCACCAGCAGAGAACGACAGAGCAATCAGCCCCAGCATTTT.

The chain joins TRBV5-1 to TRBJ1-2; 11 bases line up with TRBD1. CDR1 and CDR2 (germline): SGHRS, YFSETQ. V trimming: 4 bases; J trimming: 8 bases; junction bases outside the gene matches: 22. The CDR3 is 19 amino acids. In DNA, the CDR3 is TGCGCCAGCAGCAGACCTTCGGGGGACAGGGGGACCGCACACGGGGGCTACACCTTC. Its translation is CASSRPSGDRGTAHGGYTF. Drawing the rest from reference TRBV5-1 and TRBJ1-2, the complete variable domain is KAGVTQTPRYLIKTRGQQVTLSCSPISGHRSVSWYQQTPGQGLQFLFEYFSETQRNKGNFPGRFSGRQFSNSRSEMNVSTLELGDSALYLCASSRPSGDRGTAHGGYTFGSGTRLTVV.

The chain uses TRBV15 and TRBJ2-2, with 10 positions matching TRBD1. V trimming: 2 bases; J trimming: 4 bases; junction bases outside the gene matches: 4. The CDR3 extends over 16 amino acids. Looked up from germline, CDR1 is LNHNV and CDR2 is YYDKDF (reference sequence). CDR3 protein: CATSRLDRGGTGELFF. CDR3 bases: TGTGCCACCAGCAGATTGGACAGGGGGGGCACCGGGGAGCTGTTTTTT.

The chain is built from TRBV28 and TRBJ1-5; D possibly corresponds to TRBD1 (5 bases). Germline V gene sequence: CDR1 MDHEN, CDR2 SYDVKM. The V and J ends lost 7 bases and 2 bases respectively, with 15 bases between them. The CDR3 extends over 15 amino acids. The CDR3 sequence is CASIRDSRGNQPQHF. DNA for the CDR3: TGTGCCAGCATCCGGGACTCCCGGGGCAATCAGCCCCAGCATTTT.

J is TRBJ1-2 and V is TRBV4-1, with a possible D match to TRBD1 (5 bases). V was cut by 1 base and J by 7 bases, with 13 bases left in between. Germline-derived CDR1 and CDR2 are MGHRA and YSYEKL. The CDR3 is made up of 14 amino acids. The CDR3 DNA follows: TGCGCCAGCAGCCAAGGGTTGCAGGGACTTGGCTACACCTTC. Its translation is CASSQGLQGLGYTF.

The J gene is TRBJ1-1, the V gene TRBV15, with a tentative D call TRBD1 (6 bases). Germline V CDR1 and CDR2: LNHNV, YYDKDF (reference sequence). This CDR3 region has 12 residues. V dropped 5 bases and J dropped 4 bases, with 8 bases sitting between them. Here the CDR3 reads CATSVGATEAFF. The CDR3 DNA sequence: TGTGCCACCAGCGTGGGGGCCACTGAAGCTTTCTTT.

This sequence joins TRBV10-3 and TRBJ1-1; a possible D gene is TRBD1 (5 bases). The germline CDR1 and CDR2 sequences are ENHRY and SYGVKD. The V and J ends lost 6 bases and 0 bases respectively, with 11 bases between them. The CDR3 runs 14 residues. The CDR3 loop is CAIRGGRMNTEAFF. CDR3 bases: TGTGCCATCAGGGGGGGACGGATGAACACTGAAGCTTTCTTT.

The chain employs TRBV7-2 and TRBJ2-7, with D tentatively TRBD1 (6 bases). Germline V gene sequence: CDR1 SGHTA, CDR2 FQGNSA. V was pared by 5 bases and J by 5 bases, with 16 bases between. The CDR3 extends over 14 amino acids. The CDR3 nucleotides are TGTGCCAGCAGCACTGCGACAGGTTCGCACGAGCAGTACTTC. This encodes CASSTATGSHEQYF.

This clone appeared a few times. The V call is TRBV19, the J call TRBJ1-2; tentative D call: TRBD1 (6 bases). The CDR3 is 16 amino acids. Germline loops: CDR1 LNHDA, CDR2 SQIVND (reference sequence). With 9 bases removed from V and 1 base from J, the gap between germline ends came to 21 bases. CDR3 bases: TGTGCCAGCCCGCAGAGGGGGATAGCCGTTAACTATGGCTACACCTTC. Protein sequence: CASPQRGIAVNYGYTF. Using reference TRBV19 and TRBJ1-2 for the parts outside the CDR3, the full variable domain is DGGITQSPKYLFRKEGQNVTLSCEQNLNHDAMYWYRQDPGQGLRLIYYSQIVNDFQKGDIAEGYSVSREKKESFPLTVTSAQKNPTAFYLCASPQRGIAVNYGYTFGSGTRLTVV.

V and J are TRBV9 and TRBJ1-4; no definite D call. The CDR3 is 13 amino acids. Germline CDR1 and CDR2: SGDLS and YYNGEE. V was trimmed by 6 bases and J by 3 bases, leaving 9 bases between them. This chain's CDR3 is CASNGGPNEKLFF. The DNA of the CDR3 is TGTGCCAGCAATGGAGGGCCTAATGAAAAACTGTTTTTT.

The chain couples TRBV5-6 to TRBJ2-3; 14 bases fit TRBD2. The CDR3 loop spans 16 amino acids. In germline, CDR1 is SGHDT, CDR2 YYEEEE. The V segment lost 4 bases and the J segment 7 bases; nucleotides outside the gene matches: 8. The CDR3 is CASSARLAGGAYTQYF. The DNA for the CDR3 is TGTGCCAGCAGCGCGCGACTAGCGGGGGGGGCATATACGCAGTATTTT.

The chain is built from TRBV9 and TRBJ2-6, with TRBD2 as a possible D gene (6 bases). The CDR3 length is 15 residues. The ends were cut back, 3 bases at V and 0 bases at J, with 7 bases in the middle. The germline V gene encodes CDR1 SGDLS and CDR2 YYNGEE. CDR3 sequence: CASSGRASGANVLTF. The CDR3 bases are TGTGCCAGCAGCGGGAGGGCCTCTGGGGCCAACGTCCTGACTTTC.

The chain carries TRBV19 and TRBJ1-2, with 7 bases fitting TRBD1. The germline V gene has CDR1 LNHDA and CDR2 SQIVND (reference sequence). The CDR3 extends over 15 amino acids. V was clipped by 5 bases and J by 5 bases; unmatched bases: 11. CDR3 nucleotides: TGTGCCAGTAGTGCCGACAGGGTACACGATTATGGCTACACCTTC. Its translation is CASSADRVHDYGYTF.

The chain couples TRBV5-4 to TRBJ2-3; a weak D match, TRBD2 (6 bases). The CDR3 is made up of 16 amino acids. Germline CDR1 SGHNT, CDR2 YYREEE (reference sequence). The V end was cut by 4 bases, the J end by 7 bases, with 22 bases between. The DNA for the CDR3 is TGTGCCAGCAGCGCCCCGGGAGAGTCGGCACCAAATACGCAGTATTTT. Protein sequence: CASSAPGESAPNTQYF.